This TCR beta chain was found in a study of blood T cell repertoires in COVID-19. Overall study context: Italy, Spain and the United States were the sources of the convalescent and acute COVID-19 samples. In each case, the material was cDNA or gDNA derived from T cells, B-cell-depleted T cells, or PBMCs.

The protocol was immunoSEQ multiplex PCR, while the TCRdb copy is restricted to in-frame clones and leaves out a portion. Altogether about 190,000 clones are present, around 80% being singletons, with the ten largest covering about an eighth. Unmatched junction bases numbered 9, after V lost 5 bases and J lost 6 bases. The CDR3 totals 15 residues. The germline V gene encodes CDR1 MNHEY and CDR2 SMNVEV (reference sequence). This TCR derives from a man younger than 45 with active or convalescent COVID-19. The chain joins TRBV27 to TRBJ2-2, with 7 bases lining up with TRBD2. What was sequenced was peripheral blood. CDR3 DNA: TGTGCCAGCAGTCCACCCCCGGGAGGTCCCGGGGAGCTGTTTTTT. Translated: CASSPPPGGPGELFF.